This TCR beta chain originates from a study of siplizumab effects on memory and regulatory T cells. The V gene lost 7 bases and the J gene lost 1 base, with 13 bases spanning the gap. CDR3 size: 14 residues. Germline V CDR1 and CDR2: SQVTM, ANQGSEA. Study-level results: Proof of suppressive function in proliferating Tregs from siplizumab cultures was not established. Memory cells that were CD4+ and unstimulated gave rise to alloreactive sequences, which siplizumab significantly reduced.

This clone showed up just a few times. Its antigen is not known. Sequenced by immunoSEQ multiplex PCR; TCRdb stores in-frame clones only, minus some. The table lists 100,000 or so clones, approximately 92% of them singletons. The chain recombines TRBV29-1 with TRBJ1-4; no clear D. The sequence derives from a human donor in good health. Some clones in this sample may be carry-over from other donors' samples. The sequencing input was CD4+ T cells sorted from blood. In DNA, the CDR3 is TGCAGCGCTACTAACAGCATAACTAATGAAAAACTGTTTTTT. Its translation: CSATNSITNEKLFF.